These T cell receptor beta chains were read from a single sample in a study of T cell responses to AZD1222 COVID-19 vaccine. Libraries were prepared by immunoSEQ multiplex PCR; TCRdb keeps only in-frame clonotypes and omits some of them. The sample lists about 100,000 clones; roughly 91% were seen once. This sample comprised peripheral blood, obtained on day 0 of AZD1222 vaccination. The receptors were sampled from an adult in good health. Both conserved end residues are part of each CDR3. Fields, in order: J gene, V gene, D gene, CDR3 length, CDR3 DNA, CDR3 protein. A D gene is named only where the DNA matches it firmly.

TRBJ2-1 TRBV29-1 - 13 TGCAGCGTTGGGTCTCCGGCCGGGGGCGAGCAGTTCTTC CSVGSPAGGEQFF
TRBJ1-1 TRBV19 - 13 TGTGCCAGTAGTATTGGACCGGGGGGTGAAGCTTTCTTT CASSIGPGGEAFF
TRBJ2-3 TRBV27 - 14 TGTGCCAGCAGTTTTACAGTGAACACAGATACGCAGTATTTT CASSFTVNTDTQYF
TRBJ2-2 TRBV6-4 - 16 TGTGCCAGCAGTGAGAGGGGCGGGACAAACACCGGGGAGCTGTTTTTT CASSERGGTNTGELFF
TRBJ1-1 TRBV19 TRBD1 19 TGTGCCAGTAGCCTAACCCGGTGGGGACAGAAGGAGGCATTCGCTGAAGCTTTCTTT CASSLTRWGQKEAFAEAFF
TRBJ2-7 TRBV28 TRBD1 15 TGTGCCAGCAGTTTTGGCGGGACAGGGTCCTACGAGCAGTACTTC CASSFGGTGSYEQYF
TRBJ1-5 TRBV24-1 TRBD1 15 TGTGCCACCAGTGAGACAGGGGGGTCCGGTCAGCCCCAGCATTTT CATSETGGSGQPQHF
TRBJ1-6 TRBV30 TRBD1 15 TGTGCCTGGAGTCTACGGGACAGGGAAAATTCACCCCTCCACTTT CAWSLRDRENSPLHF
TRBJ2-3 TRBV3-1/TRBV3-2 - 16 TGTGCCAGCAGCCAATGGATCAGGAGGGGTACAGATACGCAGTATTTT CASSQWIRRGTDTQYF
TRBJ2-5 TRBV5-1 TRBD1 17 TGCGCCAGCAGCTTGTTCGGGACAGGGGAAGGAGGTGAGACCCAGTACTTC CASSLFGTGEGGETQYF
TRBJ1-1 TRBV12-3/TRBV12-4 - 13 TGTGCCAGCAGTTTCGGGGGTAAGACTGAAGCTTTCTTT CASSFGGKTEAFF
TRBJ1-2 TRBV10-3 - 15 TGTGCCATCAGTGAGTCGACTTACACGAACTATGGCTACACCTTC CAISESTYTNYGYTF
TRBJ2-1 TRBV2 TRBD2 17 TGTGCCAGCAAGAGGGGACTAGCGGTCGGTGGGTGGAATGAGCAGTTCTTC CASKRGLAVGGWNEQFF
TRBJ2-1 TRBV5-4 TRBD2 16 TGTGCCAGCAGCGCCATAGGACTAGCGGGGGACAATGAGCAGTTCTTC CASSAIGLAGDNEQFF
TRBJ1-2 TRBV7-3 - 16 TGTGCCAGCAGCGACGGAACAGGTCTTAGTAACTATGGCTACACCTTC CASSDGTGLSNYGYTF
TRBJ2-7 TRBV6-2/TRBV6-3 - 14 TGTGCCAGCAGTTACCTTGGGAGGCACTACGAGCAGTACTTC CASSYLGRHYEQYF
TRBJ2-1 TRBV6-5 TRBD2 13 TGTGCCAGCAGAATGGGGAGGGGTCGGGAGCAGTTCTTC CASRMGRGREQFF
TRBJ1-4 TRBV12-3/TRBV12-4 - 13 TGTGCCAGCACCCCCGGCCGACGCGAAAAACTGTTTTTT CASTPGRREKLFF
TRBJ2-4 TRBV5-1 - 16 TGCGCCAGCAGCTCCCAGACAGGTGAAGCCAAAAACATTCAGTACTTC CASSSQTGEAKNIQYF
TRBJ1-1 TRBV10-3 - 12 TGTGCCATCAGTCCAGAGAACACTGAAGCTTTCTTT CAISPENTEAFF
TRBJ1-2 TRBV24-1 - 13 TGTGCCACCAGTGATCCTTACAGCAACGGCTACACCTTC CATSDPYSNGYTF
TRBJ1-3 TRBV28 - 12 TGTGCCAGCAGTTCCCGTGGAAACACCATATATTTT CASSSRGNTIYF
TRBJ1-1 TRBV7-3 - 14 TGTGCCAGCAGCTACGACGGGATGAACACTGAAGCTTTCTTT CASSYDGMNTEAFF
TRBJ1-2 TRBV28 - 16 TGTGCCAGCAGCCCCCCCTGGGAAGGGTTAAACTATGGCTACACCTTC CASSPPWEGLNYGYTF
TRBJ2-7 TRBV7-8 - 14 TGTGCCAGCAGCTTAGTTCGGGGTGTCAACGAGCAGTACTTC CASSLVRGVNEQYF